This T cell receptor beta chain was sequenced in a study of beta chain features in type 1 diabetes. General observations from the study: Moderate but significant shortening of TCRB CDR3s was recorded in all four CD4+ subsets from Type 1 diabetes patients.

On this clone: Its antigen is unknown.

The whole isolated RNA underwent reverse transcription, so sequencing captured expressed TCRB transcripts. The table came from immunoSEQ multiplex PCR; TCRdb's copy has only in-frame clones and leaves some out. The data contain 600,000 or so clones, about an eighth of them singletons. The length of the CDR3 is 13 residues. Germline V gives CDR1 SGHAT, CDR2 FQNNGV. The V end lost 5 bases, the J end lost 5 bases, and 10 bases lay between the germline ends. The chain links TRBV11-2 to TRBJ2-1; D is undetermined. The TCR sequence derives from a man aged 18 to 30 with type 1 diabetes. Sample: naive CD4+ T cells from blood. CDR3 sequence: CASSLQGDNEQFF. CDR3 coding DNA: TGTGCCAGCAGCCTCCAAGGTGACAATGAGCAGTTCTTC.